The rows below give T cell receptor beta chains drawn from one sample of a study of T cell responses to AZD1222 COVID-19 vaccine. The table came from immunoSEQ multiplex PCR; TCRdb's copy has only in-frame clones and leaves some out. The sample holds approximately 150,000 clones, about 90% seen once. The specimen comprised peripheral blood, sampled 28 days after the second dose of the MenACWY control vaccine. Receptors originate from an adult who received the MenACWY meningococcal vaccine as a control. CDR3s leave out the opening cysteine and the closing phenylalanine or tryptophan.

CDR3: AINTQGTYGYT; J: TRBJ1-2; V: TRBV10-3
CDR3: ASSTTRQGNIQY; J: TRBJ2-4; V: TRBV28
CDR3: ASSLFAGETYEQY; J: TRBJ2-7; V: TRBV28
CDR3: ATASGFYGYT; J: TRBJ1-2; V: TRBV19
CDR3: SGRQGNYNEQF; J: TRBJ2-1; V: TRBV29-1
CDR3: ASRLGGTDTQY; J: TRBJ2-3; V: TRBV12-3/TRBV12-4
CDR3: ASRNRGLSGANVLT; J: TRBJ2-6; V: TRBV2
CDR3: ASSQGTSGSSTDTQY; J: TRBJ2-3; V: TRBV7-6
CDR3: ASKVGGGRNTIY; J: TRBJ1-3; V: TRBV13
CDR3: ASRQGYPLNSPLH; J: TRBJ1-6; V: TRBV6-5